These T cell receptor beta chains were read from a single sample in a study of preoperative IRX-2 immunotherapy in early breast cancer. Profiling relied on immunoSEQ multiplex PCR, and the TCRdb table lists in-frame clones only, not all of them. The data show 25,000 to 30,000 clones, around 89% seen once. Collection of the sample occurred from a patient treated with IRX-2 immunotherapy. The receptors derive from a human donor with breast cancer. CDR3s include the opening cysteine and the closing phenylalanine or tryptophan. The D gene is left open where the match is weak. Clone sizes are given selectively: once, few, many, or a class where the clone is expanded.

-	TRBV11-2	-	TRBJ1-4	CASSPPATNEKLFF	TGTGCCAGCAGCCCACCTGCAACTAATGAAAAACTGTTTTTT
-	TRBV7-2	-	TRBJ1-3	CASSLESGSGNTIYF	TGTGCCAGCAGCTTAGAGTCGGGCTCTGGAAACACCATATATTTT
-	TRBV6-5	-	TRBJ2-2	CASRWADSNTGELFF	TGTGCCAGCAGATGGGCAGACTCGAACACCGGGGAGCTGTTTTTT
-	TRBV11-3	-	TRBJ1-6	CASSFNSYNSPLHF	TGTGCCAGCAGCTTTAACTCCTATAATTCACCCCTCCACTTT
TRBD2	TRBV19	-	TRBJ2-3	CASSMAGVGTDTQYF	TGTGCCAGTAGTATGGCGGGAGTGGGCACAGATACGCAGTATTTT
-	TRBV15	medium-sized	TRBJ1-3	CATSEPGQLSGNTIYF	TGTGCCACCAGCGAACCGGGACAACTCTCTGGAAACACCATATATTTT
-	TRBV7-9	-	TRBJ2-2	CASSQLNTGELFF	TGTGCCAGCAGCCAACTCAACACCGGGGAGCTGTTTTTT
-	TRBV12-5	-	TRBJ2-2	CASGSRFGELFF	TGTGCTAGTGGTTCTCGATTCGGGGAGCTGTTTTTT
-	TRBV10-3	-	TRBJ1-1	CAIARGSEAFF	TGTGCCATCGCCCGGGGCAGTGAAGCTTTCTTT
-	TRBV7-9	few	TRBJ1-5	CASSVDNQPQHF	TGTGCCAGCAGCGTGGACAATCAGCCCCAGCATTTT
-	TRBV16	once	TRBJ2-3	CASSQGRRGGTDTQYF	TGTGCCAGCAGCCAAGGCCGGAGGGGGGGTACAGATACGCAGTATTTT
-	TRBV2	once	TRBJ2-2	CASSLDSDTGELFF	TGTGCCAGCAGCCTGGACTCTGACACCGGGGAGCTGTTTTTT
TRBD1	TRBV4-3	-	TRBJ2-7	CASSISGTGGYEQYF	TGCGCCAGCAGCATCAGCGGGACAGGGGGCTACGAGCAGTACTTC
TRBD1	TRBV19	-	TRBJ1-1	CASRDRGTAFF	TGTGCCAGTAGGGACAGGGGAACGGCTTTCTTT
-	TRBV7-2	few	TRBJ1-2	CASSPRRNYGYTF	TGTGCCAGCAGCCCCAGGAGGAACTATGGCTACACCTTC
-	TRBV6-6	-	TRBJ1-2	CASSYPQDGYGYTF	TGTGCCAGCAGTTACCCACAGGACGGCTATGGCTACACCTTC
TRBD1	TRBV18	once	TRBJ2-1	CASSSSLLGQGNNEQFF	TGTGCCAGCTCATCATCCCTCCTGGGACAGGGGAACAATGAGCAGTTCTTC
TRBD1	TRBV28	-	TRBJ1-2	CASSSLQGVGGYTF	TGTGCCAGCAGTTCATTACAGGGGGTTGGCGGCTACACCTTC
-	TRBV27	-	TRBJ1-1	CASRWDSVNTEAFF	TGTGCCAGCAGGTGGGACTCGGTGAACACTGAAGCTTTCTTT
-	TRBV5-1	-	TRBJ2-7	CASQGSDGEQYF	TGCGCCAGTCAGGGGTCGGACGGCGAGCAGTACTTC
TRBD2	TRBV19	-	TRBJ2-1	CASRGPSGTTAYNEQFF	TGTGCCAGTAGGGGGCCTAGCGGGACGACCGCCTACAATGAGCAGTTCTTC
TRBD2	TRBV5-6	-	TRBJ2-7	CASSPYGLAVEQYF	TGTGCCAGCAGCCCATATGGACTAGCGGTAGAGCAGTACTTC
-	TRBV10-3	-	TRBJ1-1	CAITRDSNTEAFF	TGTGCCATCACCAGGGACTCCAACACTGAAGCTTTCTTT
TRBD1	TRBV5-1	-	TRBJ2-5	CASSLGGTGAQETQYF	TGCGCCAGCAGCTTGGGTGGGACAGGGGCGCAAGAGACCCAGTACTTC
TRBD1	TRBV9	-	TRBJ2-4	CASSATGEAKNIQYF	TGTGCCAGCAGCGCCACAGGGGAAGCCAAAAACATTCAGTACTTC
-	TRBV7-2	-	TRBJ2-3	CASSAYLADTQYF	TGTGCCAGCAGCGCCTATCTAGCGGATACGCAGTATTTT
-	TRBV29-1	-	TRBJ1-3	CSVEDRWADQHSGNTIYF	TGCAGCGTTGAAGATAGGTGGGCGGACCAGCACTCTGGAAACACCATATATTTT
TRBD2	TRBV6-4	once	TRBJ2-3	CASSDQRDRTDTQYF	TGTGCCAGCAGTGACCAGCGGGACCGCACAGATACGCAGTATTTT
TRBD1	TRBV6-5	-	TRBJ1-2	CASSYGRDRAGYGYTF	TGTGCCAGCAGTTACGGGAGGGACAGGGCGGGGTATGGCTACACCTTC
TRBD2	TRBV9	-	TRBJ2-3	CASSVAGEFTDTQYF	TGTGCCAGCAGCGTCGCGGGGGAATTCACAGATACGCAGTATTTT
-	TRBV16	-	TRBJ1-5	CASSQTGHGNQPQHF	TGTGCCAGCAGCCAAACAGGGCACGGCAATCAGCCCCAGCATTTT
TRBD1	TRBV29-1	-	TRBJ2-5	CSSGTEETQYF	TGCAGCTCCGGGACAGAAGAGACCCAGTACTTC
TRBD1	TRBV5-1	-	TRBJ2-3	CASSLGGTGVTDTQYF	TGCGCCAGCAGCTTGGGGGGGACAGGGGTCACAGATACGCAGTATTTT
-	TRBV7-8	-	TRBJ1-2	CASSAYRANYGYTF	TGTGCCAGCAGCGCGTACAGAGCTAACTATGGCTACACCTTC
TRBD1	TRBV4-3	-	TRBJ1-1	CASSQESAGGRAEAFF	TGCGCCAGCAGCCAAGAGTCGGCAGGGGGCAGGGCTGAAGCTTTCTTT
-	TRBV4-3	-	TRBJ2-2	CASSQLEGAETGELFF	TGCGCCAGCAGCCAGTTGGAGGGGGCGGAGACCGGGGAGCTGTTTTTT
TRBD1	TRBV7-8	-	TRBJ2-7	CASSFASTGIEQYF	TGTGCCAGCAGCTTCGCTTCGACAGGGATCGAGCAGTACTTC
-	TRBV19	once	TRBJ1-1	CASSIQGTTTEAFF	TGTGCCAGTAGTATTCAGGGGACAACAACTGAAGCTTTCTTT
-	TRBV7-2	-	TRBJ1-5	CASSLGTVSNQPQHF	TGTGCCAGCAGCTTAGGGACGGTTAGCAATCAGCCCCAGCATTTT
TRBD1	TRBV5-1	-	TRBJ1-2	CASSIQGAVVSYGYTF	TGCGCCAGCAGCATACAGGGGGCGGTAGTCTCCTATGGCTACACCTTC
-	TRBV4-1	-	TRBJ2-5	CASSRPGVVETQYF	TGCGCCAGCAGCCGACCAGGGGTGGTGGAGACCCAGTACTTC
-	TRBV15	-	TRBJ1-1	CATSRGGLGNTEAFF	TGTGCCACCAGCAGAGGGGGTCTGGGGAACACTGAAGCTTTCTTT
TRBD1	TRBV19	-	TRBJ2-5	CASGQGDGETQYF	TGTGCCAGTGGACAGGGGGACGGAGAGACCCAGTACTTC
-	TRBV27	-	TRBJ1-5	CASRDSTGNSNQPQHF	TGTGCCAGCAGGGATTCTACAGGAAATAGCAATCAGCCCCAGCATTTT
TRBD1	TRBV6-6	few	TRBJ1-6	CASSSDRDTSPLHF	TGTGCCAGCAGTTCAGACAGGGACACTTCACCCCTCCACTTT
-	TRBV7-2	-	TRBJ2-7	CASSSDYLSTYEQYF	TGTGCCAGCAGCTCCGATTACCTCTCAACCTACGAGCAGTACTTC
-	TRBV5-6	once	TRBJ2-7	CASSSLGGGFDEQYF	TGTGCCAGCAGCTCACTGGGAGGGGGCTTCGACGAGCAGTACTTC